This TCR beta chain was obtained from a study of beta chain features in type 1 diabetes. Study-wide results and limits: Because the template was cDNA, high-expressing cells might be over-represented. In all four CD4+ subsets, TCRB CDR3 length was significantly, moderately reduced in type 1 diabetes.

Turning to this clone: As yet, its antigen is unknown.

V lost 6 bases, J lost 0 bases, and 8 bases lay in between. Germline assignment: CDR1 SQVTM and CDR2 ANQGSEA. The CDR3 runs 12 residues. Sequencing targeted expressed TCRB transcripts, as all isolated RNA had been reverse transcribed. Sequenced by immunoSEQ multiplex PCR; TCRdb stores in-frame clones only, minus some. Of around 50,000 clones listed, roughly 48% are singletons. V gene TRBV29-1 combines with J gene TRBJ2-5; D gene unclear. The receptor comes from a man between 25 and 39 years old with type 1 diabetes. The sequencing input was stem cell memory CD4+ T cells from blood. The CDR3 loop is CSVSQDQETQYF. CDR3 nucleotides: TGCAGCGTAAGCCAGGACCAAGAGACCCAGTACTTC. The complete variable domain, with remaining parts taken from reference TRBV29-1 and TRBJ2-5, reads SAVISQKPSRDICQRGTSLTIQCQVDSQVTMMFWYRQQPGQSLTLIATANQGSEATYESGFVIDKFPISRPNLTFSTLTVSNMSPEDSSIYLCSVSQDQETQYFGPGTRLLVL.